These T cell receptor beta chains were read from a single sample in a study of blood T cell repertoires in COVID-19. Some clones are missing from TCRdb's copy, which holds only in-frame ones; the method was immunoSEQ multiplex PCR. The sample contains 120,000 or so clones, over 75% of which appear only once. The sequenced material came from peripheral blood. Receptor source: a woman older than 75 with acute or convalescent COVID-19. The conserved cysteine and the conserved F or W are not part of the CDR3 here.

J,V,CDR3
TRBJ1-6,TRBV19,ASSMVRGSSPLH
TRBJ2-5,TRBV2,ASMGRGAWETQY
TRBJ2-3,TRBV10-3,ACKDSGGSSTDTQY
TRBJ2-7,TRBV25-1,ASRASGGGYEQY
TRBJ2-7,TRBV15,ATSRDYRETYEQY
TRBJ1-1,TRBV6-5,ASSSPGANTEAF
TRBJ2-2,TRBV7-3,ASSFGGENIGELF
TRBJ1-2,TRBV11-2,ASSLTGRDYGYT
TRBJ1-2,TRBV9,ASSGTGYGYT
TRBJ1-1,TRBV5-1,ASSRRGQFEAF
TRBJ1-2,TRBV7-9,ASSTAQGSGGYT
TRBJ1-2,TRBV5-4,ASSLDRGAGGYT
TRBJ1-2,TRBV2,ASRLGGSNYGYT
TRBJ1-1,TRBV4-2,ASSQGGGEAF
TRBJ1-2,TRBV18,ASSGDRNYGYT
TRBJ2-6,TRBV14,ASSQDRISGITGIGANVLT
TRBJ2-1,TRBV4-3,ASSQEGAGGSSYNEQF
TRBJ1-2,TRBV18,ASSTDREDYGYT
TRBJ2-1,TRBV6-5,ASRGDKARHNEQF
TRBJ1-1,TRBV5-1,ASRDQGASEAF
TRBJ2-7,TRBV11-2,ASSLTGVNYEQY
TRBJ2-5,TRBV7-9,ASSRGGSETQY
TRBJ2-7,TRBV27,ASRAGGRVPYEQY
TRBJ1-1,TRBV5-4,ASSLQFGAEAF
TRBJ1-4,TRBV7-2,ASSAGQAEKLF
TRBJ1-4,TRBV15,ATSVETQGSGKLF
TRBJ1-2,TRBV21-1,ARMLGGRTELSGYT
TRBJ1-2,TRBV5-4,ASSAPGVGNYGYT